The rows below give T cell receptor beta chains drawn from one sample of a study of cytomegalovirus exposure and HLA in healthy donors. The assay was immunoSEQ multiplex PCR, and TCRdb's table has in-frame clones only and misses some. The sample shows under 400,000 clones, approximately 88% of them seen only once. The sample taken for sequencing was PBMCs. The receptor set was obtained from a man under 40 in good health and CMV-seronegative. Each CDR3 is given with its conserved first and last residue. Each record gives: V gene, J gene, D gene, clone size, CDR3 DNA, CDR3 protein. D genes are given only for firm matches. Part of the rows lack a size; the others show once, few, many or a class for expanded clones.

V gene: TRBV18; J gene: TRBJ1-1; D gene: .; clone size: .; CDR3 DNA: TGTGCCAGCTCTCCTGACATGAACACTGAAGCTTTCTTT; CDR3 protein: CASSPDMNTEAFF
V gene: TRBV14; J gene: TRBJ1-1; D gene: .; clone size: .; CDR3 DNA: TGTGCCAGCAGCCAAGATCGGGGGGGCACTGAAGCTTTCTTT; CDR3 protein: CASSQDRGGTEAFF
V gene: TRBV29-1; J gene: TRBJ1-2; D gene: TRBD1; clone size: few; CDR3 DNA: TGCAGCGTTATAACGACAGGGACCACGGTCGGCTATGGCTACACCTTC; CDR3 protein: CSVITTGTTVGYGYTF
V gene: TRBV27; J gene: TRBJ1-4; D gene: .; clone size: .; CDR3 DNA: TGTGCCAGCAGTTTAAGGCGGGGAACTAATGAAAAACTGTTTTTT; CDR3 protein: CASSLRRGTNEKLFF
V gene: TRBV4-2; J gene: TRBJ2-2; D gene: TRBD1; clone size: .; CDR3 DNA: TGTGCCAGCAGCCGACGGACAGGGGGAACCGGGGAGCTGTTTTTT; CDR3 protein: CASSRRTGGTGELFF
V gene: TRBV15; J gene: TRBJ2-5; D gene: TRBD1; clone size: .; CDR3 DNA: TGTGCCACCAGCAGAGGGACAGGCTCAGAGACCCAGTACTTC; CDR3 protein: CATSRGTGSETQYF
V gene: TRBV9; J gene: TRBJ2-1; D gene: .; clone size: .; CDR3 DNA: TGTGCCAGCAGCGTAGCGGGGTCCTACAATGAGCAGTTCTTC; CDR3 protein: CASSVAGSYNEQFF
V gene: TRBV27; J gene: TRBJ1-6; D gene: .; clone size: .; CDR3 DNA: TGTGCCAGCAGGCTAAAACAGGGTCTCTATAATTCACCCCTCCACTTT; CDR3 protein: CASRLKQGLYNSPLHF
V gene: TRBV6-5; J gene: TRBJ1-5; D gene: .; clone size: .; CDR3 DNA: TGTGCCAGCAGTGTAACAGGGATGGTGCAGCCCCAGCATTTT; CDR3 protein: CASSVTGMVQPQHF
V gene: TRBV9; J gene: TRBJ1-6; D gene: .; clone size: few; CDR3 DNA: TGTGCCAGCAGCGTAGACAGGGCGAATTCACCCCTCCACTTT; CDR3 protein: CASSVDRANSPLHF
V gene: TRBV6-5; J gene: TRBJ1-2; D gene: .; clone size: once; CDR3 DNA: TGTGCCAGCAGTTACTCTCACAGCCAAAACTATGGCTACACCTTC; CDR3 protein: CASSYSHSQNYGYTF
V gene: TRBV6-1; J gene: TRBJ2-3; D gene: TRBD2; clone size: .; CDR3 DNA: TGTGCCAGCAGTGACCTCCTGGCGGGGGGGCAAGATACGCAGTATTTT; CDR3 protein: CASSDLLAGGQDTQYF
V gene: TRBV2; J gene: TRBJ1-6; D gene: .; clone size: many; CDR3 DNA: TGTGCCAGCAGTGCCTCTGAGTTCGCCCATTCACCCCTCCACTTT; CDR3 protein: CASSASEFAHSPLHF
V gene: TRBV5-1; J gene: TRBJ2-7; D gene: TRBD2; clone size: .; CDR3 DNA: TGCGCCAGCAGCTTGGAGTCTAGCGGGGGGGTCAACGAGCAGTACTTC; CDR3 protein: CASSLESSGGVNEQYF
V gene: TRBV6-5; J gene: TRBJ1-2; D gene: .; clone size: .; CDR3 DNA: TGTGCCAGCAGACAACCTCAGGGCTTCTATGGCTACACCTTC; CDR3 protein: CASRQPQGFYGYTF
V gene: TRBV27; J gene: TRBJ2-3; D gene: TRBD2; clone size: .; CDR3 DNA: TGTGCCAGCAGTTTATGGCTAGCGGCCACAGATACGCAGTATTTT; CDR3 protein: CASSLWLAATDTQYF
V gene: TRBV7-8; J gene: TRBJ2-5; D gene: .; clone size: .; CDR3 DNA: TGTGCCAGCGCCTTGGGCAAAGAGACCCAGTACTTC; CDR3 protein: CASALGKETQYF
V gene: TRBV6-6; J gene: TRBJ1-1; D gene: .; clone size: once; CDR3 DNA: TGTGCCAGCAGCACGGGGGTGGTGAACACTGAAGCTTTCTTT; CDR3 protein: CASSTGVVNTEAFF
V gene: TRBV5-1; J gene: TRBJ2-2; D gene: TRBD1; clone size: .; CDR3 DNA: TGCGCCAGCAGACCGACCGGGACAGGGGGCACCGGGGAGCTGTTTTTT; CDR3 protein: CASRPTGTGGTGELFF
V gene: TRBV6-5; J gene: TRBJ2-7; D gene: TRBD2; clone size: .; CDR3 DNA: TGTGCCAGCAGTTACGAGACTAGCCGCGACGAGCAGTACTTC; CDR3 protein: CASSYETSRDEQYF
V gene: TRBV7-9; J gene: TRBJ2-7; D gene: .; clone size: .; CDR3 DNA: TGTGCCAGCAGCTTAGCGTTAGGAGGGGCCCACGAGCAGTACTTC; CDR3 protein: CASSLALGGAHEQYF
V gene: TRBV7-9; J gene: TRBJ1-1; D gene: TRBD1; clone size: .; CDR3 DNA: TGTGCCAGCAGACCAGAATGGACAGGGCATGGGAACACTGAAGCTTTCTTT; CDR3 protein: CASRPEWTGHGNTEAFF
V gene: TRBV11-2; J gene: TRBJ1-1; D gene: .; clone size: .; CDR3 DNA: TGTGCCAGCAGCTTAGTCCCCGGACAGAAGAACACTGAAGCTTTCTTT; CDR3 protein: CASSLVPGQKNTEAFF
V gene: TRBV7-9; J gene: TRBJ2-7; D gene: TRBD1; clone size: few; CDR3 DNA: TGTGCCAGCAGCTTATTCCTACAGGGGGAAGGGCAGTACTTC; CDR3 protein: CASSLFLQGEGQYF
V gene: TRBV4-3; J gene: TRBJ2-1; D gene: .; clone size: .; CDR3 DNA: TGCGCCAGCAGCCAAGACGTCTATGTCAATGAGCAGTTCTTC; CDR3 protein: CASSQDVYVNEQFF
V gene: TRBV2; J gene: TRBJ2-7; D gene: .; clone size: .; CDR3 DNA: TGTGCCAGCATCATGGGCCGGGCGGGGGCGAGCTCCTACGAGCAGTACTTC; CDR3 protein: CASIMGRAGASSYEQYF
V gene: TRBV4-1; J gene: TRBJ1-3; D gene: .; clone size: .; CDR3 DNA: TGCGCCAGCAGCCAAGCGTGGAAGGGGCGCTTAGGAAACACCATATATTTT; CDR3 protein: CASSQAWKGRLGNTIYF
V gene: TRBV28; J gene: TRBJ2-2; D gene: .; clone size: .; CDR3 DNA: TGTGCCAGCAGTTTATTTCCCCTGTGGGCTCCCGGGGAGCTGTTTTTT; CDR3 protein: CASSLFPLWAPGELFF
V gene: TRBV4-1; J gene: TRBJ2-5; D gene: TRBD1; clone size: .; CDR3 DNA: TGCGCCAGCAGCCAAGTCAGGACAGGGAGGATCGAGACCCAGTACTTC; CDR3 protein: CASSQVRTGRIETQYF
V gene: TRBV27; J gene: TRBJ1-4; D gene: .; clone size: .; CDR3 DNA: TGTGCCAGCAGTTTATCTTCTGTCCCTGCAACTAATGAAAAACTGTTTTTT; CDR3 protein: CASSLSSVPATNEKLFF
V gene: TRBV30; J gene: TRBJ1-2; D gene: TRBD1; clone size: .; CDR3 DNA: TGTGCCTGGAGTGTACCCCCCGACAGGGGGGATTATGGCTACACCTTC; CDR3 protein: CAWSVPPDRGDYGYTF
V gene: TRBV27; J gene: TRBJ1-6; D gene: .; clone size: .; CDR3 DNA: TGTGCCAGCAGTTTAGGTCTGGGGGGAGGAAATTCACCCCTCCACTTT; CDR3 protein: CASSLGLGGGNSPLHF
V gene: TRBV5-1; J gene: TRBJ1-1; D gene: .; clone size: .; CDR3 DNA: TGCGCCAGCAGCTTGGGATTGGGGCCGACAAACACTGAAGCTTTCTTT; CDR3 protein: CASSLGLGPTNTEAFF
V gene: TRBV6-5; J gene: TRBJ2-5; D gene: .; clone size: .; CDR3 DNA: TGTGCCAGCAGCAGGCTTCAGTCTAAAGAGACCCAGTACTTC; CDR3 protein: CASSRLQSKETQYF
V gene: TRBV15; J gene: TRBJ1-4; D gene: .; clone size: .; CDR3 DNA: TGTGCCACCAGCAGGGGCTCGTCCGGAAAACTGTTTTTT; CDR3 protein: CATSRGSSGKLFF
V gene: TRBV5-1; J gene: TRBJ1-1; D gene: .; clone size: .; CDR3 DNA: TGCGCCAGCAGCTCGACTAGCACTGAAGCTTTCTTT; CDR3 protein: CASSSTSTEAFF
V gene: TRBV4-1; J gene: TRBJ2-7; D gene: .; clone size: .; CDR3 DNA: TGCGCCAGCAGCCAAGGCTCACCGGGAGCCTACGAGCAGTACTTC; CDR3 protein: CASSQGSPGAYEQYF
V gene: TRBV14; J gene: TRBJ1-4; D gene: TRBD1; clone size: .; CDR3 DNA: TGTGCCAGCAGCCTACAAGGACAGGGCGTACGAAAACTGTTTTTT; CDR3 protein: CASSLQGQGVRKLFF
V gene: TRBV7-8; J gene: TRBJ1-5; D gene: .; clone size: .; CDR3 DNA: TGTGCCAGCAGCTTGGAAAGGGGTCAGCCCCAGCATTTT; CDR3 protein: CASSLERGQPQHF
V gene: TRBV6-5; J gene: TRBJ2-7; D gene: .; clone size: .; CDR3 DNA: TGTGCCAGCAGTTACATAGGGGAACTCGCCTACGAGCAGTACTTC; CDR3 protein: CASSYIGELAYEQYF
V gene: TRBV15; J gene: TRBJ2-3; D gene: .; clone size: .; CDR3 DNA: TGTGCCACCACCCTCGCCGGGGGTAGCACAGATACGCAGTATTTT; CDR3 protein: CATTLAGGSTDTQYF
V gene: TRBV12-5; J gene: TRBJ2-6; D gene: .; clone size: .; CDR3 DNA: TGTGCTAGTGGCGTCGACAGCTCTGGGGCCAACGTCCTGACTTTC; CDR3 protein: CASGVDSSGANVLTF
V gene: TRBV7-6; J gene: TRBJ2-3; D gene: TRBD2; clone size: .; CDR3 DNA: TGTGCCAGCAGCTTACTCAGCGGGGAAATAGATACGCAGTATTTT; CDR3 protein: CASSLLSGEIDTQYF
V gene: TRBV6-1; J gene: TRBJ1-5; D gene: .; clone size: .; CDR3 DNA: TGTGCCAGCAGACCCTTGGGGCAGGGGAATCAGCCCCAGCATTTT; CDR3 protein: CASRPLGQGNQPQHF
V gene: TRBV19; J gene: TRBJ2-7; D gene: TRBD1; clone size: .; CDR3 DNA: TGTGCCAGTAGTATATCAGGGGGCATCAACCCCTACGAGCAGTACTTC; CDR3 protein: CASSISGGINPYEQYF
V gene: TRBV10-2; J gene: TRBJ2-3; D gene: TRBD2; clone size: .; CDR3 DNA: TGCGCCAGCAGGGAAGCGGGGGGCAACACAGATACGCAGTATTTT; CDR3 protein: CASREAGGNTDTQYF
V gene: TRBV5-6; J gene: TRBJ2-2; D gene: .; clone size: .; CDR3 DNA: TGTGCCAGCAGCCTAGACAGCCCCACGAACACCGGGGAGCTGTTTTTT; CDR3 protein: CASSLDSPTNTGELFF
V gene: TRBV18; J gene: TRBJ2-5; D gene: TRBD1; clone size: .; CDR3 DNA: TGTGCCAGCTCACCAGACAGGGCGGTGAAGACCCAGTACTTC; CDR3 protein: CASSPDRAVKTQYF
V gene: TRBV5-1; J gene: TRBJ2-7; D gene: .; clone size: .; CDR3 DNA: TGCGCCAGCAGTGCGGGCGGGGCCTACGAGCAGTACTTC; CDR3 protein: CASSAGGAYEQYF
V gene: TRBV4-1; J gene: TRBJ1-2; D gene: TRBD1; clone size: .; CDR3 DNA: TGCGCCACGAGGATGACCGGACAGGTCGGCTACACCTTC; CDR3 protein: CATRMTGQVGYTF
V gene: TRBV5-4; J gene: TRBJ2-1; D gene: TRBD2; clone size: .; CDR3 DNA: TGTGCCAGCAGCTGGGGGGGCTCCTACAATGAGCAGTTCTTC; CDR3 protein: CASSWGGSYNEQFF
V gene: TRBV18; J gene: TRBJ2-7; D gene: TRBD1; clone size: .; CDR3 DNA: TGTGCCAGCTCACCAACTGGGACAGGGGGAATCAACGAGCAGTACTTC; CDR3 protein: CASSPTGTGGINEQYF
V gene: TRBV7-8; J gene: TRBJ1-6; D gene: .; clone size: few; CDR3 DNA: TGTGCCAGCAGCTTAGCACAGGGACATTCACCCCTCCACTTT; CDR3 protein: CASSLAQGHSPLHF
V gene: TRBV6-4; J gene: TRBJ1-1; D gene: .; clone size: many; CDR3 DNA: TGTGCCAGCAGTCAGGAAGCGGAGGGGACTGAAGCTTTCTTT; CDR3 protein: CASSQEAEGTEAFF